Many counts were recorded for the clone carrying this TCR beta chain. The data originate from a study of regulatory T cells in long-lasting Graves disease. The authors built TCR beta libraries using iRepertoire HTBI primers and Arm-PCR of CDR3 regions. TCRdb analysed the multiplex PCR reads with MiXCR anew, one entry per CDR3 protein. The sample includes 450,000 to 600,000 distinct CDR3 sequences, roughly 14% seen only once; the top ten take approximately 9.3%. Stated time point: newly diagnosed GD, antithyroid drugs for less than 3 months. Extracted RNA from PBMCs served as the source of the TCR library. The CDR3 length is 14 residues. The germline V and J ends were trimmed by 0 bases and 8 bases, with 12 bases remaining between them. Germline loops: CDR1 SGHRS, CDR2 YFSETQ. These data were also filed under a second study, of T cells in Graves' hyperthyroidism and ophthalmopathy. In that study: Researchers barred patients who had uncontrolled infection, other autoimmune disease, pregnancy or lactation. In the analysis, a 13 V-J model separated ophthalmopathy from stable hyperthyroidism.

The V gene is TRBV5-1, the J gene TRBJ2-1, with D perhaps given as TRBD1 or TRBD2 (5 bases each). The clonotype comes from a man younger than 40 with Graves disease. The starting material was peripheral blood mononuclear cells (PBMCs), obtained at new diagnosis, from a patient treated with antithyroid drugs. The DNA for the CDR3 is TGCGCCAGCAGCTTGGTTTCGGGGCTGCATGAGCAGTTCTTC. It codes for CASSLVSGLHEQFF.